This T cell receptor (beta chain) was identified during a study of shared clonotypes between healthy human individuals. Naive CD8 cells lacked CD45RO, underwent positive selection for CCR7 and left out terminally differentiated effector memory CD45RA+ cells. Each sample came from a Caucasian adult donor living in Nashville, Tennessee. Notes on the study in general: Clonotype sharing among donors likely depends on sequencing depth.

Concerning this clone: What it binds is not known.

V was clipped by 1 base and J by 0 bases, with 7 bases between them. The CDR3 length is 15 residues. Germline V gene sequence: CDR1 MGHRA, CDR2 YSYEKL. Here immunoSEQ multiplex PCR was the method, and the copy in TCRdb shows in-frame clones only, minus some. The table has hundreds of thousands of clones, about 96% seen once. The receptor comes from a woman younger than 45 in good health. V usage is TRBV4-1 and J usage is TRBJ2-1; D unclear. Sequenced material: naive CD8+ T cells sorted from blood. In nucleotides, the CDR3 is TGCGCCAGCAGCCAAGGATCGGGCTCCTACAATGAGCAGTTCTTC. This codes for CASSQGSGSYNEQFF.